Below are 21 T cell receptor beta chains sequenced from a single sample in a study of early T cells in non-severe SARS-CoV-2 infection. MiXCR was run by TCRdb on the 5' RACE reads, yielding one entry per CDR3 protein. This table has roughly 53,000 distinct CDR3 sequences, around 9.3% appearing once. Sequencing input: whole blood. The receptors here all came from an adult who was a healthcare worker with PCR-confirmed SARS-CoV-2 infection or an uninfected control (not recorded which).

The chain joins TRBV10-3 to TRBJ2-5; D uncertain. Germline V gene sequence: CDR1 ENHRY, CDR2 SYGVKD. This CDR3 is built from 11 residues. V lost 4 bases, J lost 5 bases, and 5 bases lay in between. CDR3 region: CAISAQETQYF. In nucleotides, the CDR3 is TGTGCCATCAGTGCGCAGGAGACCCAGTACTTC.

This clonotype occurred many times. CDR3 in amino acids: CASSLPGRLSNEQFF. The CDR3 DNA follows: TGTGCCAGCAGCTTACCGGGAAGGTTGAGCAATGAGCAGTTCTTC. The chain links TRBV7-9 to TRBJ2-1, with D possibly TRBD2 on 5 matching bases. Trimming left V 2 bases short and J 6 bases short, with 14 bases between. The CDR3 consists of 15 residues. Germline V gene data show CDR1 as SEHNR and CDR2 as FQNEAQ (reference sequence). Based on the CDR3 plus reference TRBV7-9 and TRBJ2-1, the full variable domain is DTGVSQNPRHKITKRGQNVTFRCDPISEHNRLYWYRQTLGQGPEFLTYFQNEAQLEKSRLLSDRFSAERPKGSFSTLEIQRTEQGDSAMYLCASSLPGRLSNEQFFGPGTRLTVL.

The chain employs TRBV30 and TRBJ2-2; the D call may be TRBD1 or TRBD2 (5 bases each). The germline gives CDR1 GTSNPN, CDR2 SVGIG (reference sequence). The CDR3 runs to 13 residues. The ends were cut back, 0 bases at V and 8 bases at J, with 10 bases in the middle. For the CDR3, the DNA is TGTGCCTGGAGTGTACTGGGGGTAGGGGAGCTGTTTTTT. Translated: CAWSVLGVGELFF.

There are many counts of this clonotype. The J gene is TRBJ2-1, the V gene TRBV10-2; D might be TRBD2 (5 bases). Trimming removed 6 bases at V and 8 bases at J, with 14 bases between. The CDR3 contains 13 residues. Germline lookup yields CDR1 WSHSY and CDR2 SAAADI. The DNA for the CDR3 is TGCGCCAGCAGGGTTTGGACTTTGGATGAGCAGTTCTTC. Protein: CASRVWTLDEQFF.

This sequence joins TRBV4-2 and TRBJ2-3, with D possibly TRBD2 on 5 matching bases. The ends were cut back, 4 bases at V and 4 bases at J, with 21 bases in the middle. CDR1 is LGHNA, CDR2 YNFKEQ, per germline. The CDR3 has 17 residues. The CDR3 loop is CASSPHEGATLADTQYF. The CDR3 nucleotides read TGTGCCAGCAGCCCCCATGAGGGTGCAACACTGGCAGATACGCAGTATTTT.

There are many counts of this clonotype. V is TRBV4-3 and J is TRBJ2-3; 8 positions match TRBD1. The V gene's germline CDR1 is LGHNA and CDR2 YSLEER. The CDR3 length is 14 residues. With 5 bases clipped from V and 3 bases from J, the junction kept 4 bases outside the gene matches. CDR3 protein: CASSDRGTTDTQYF. CDR3 coding DNA: TGCGCCAGCAGCGACAGGGGTACGACAGATACGCAGTATTTT.

The table lists this clonotype with many counts. This sequence joins TRBV29-1 and TRBJ2-3; D call uncertain. Germline lookup yields CDR1 SQVTM and CDR2 ANQGSEA. Trimming stripped 4 bases from V and 5 bases from J, with 7 bases between. The CDR3 totals 11 residues. CDR3 amino acids: CSVVSKDTQYF. CDR3 bases: TGCAGCGTTGTTAGTAAAGATACGCAGTATTTT.

This sequence joins TRBV7-9 and TRBJ2-4, with D perhaps TRBD2 (6 bases). Trimming took off 4 bases at V and 0 bases at J, with 16 bases between the two ends. Germline CDR1 is SEHNR and CDR2 is FQNEAQ (reference sequence). The CDR3 has 17 residues. CDR3 sequence reads: CASSSGTHGLAKNIQYF. The CDR3, as DNA: TGTGCCAGCAGCTCCGGGACTCACGGCTTAGCCAAAAACATTCAGTACTTC.

The V gene is TRBV5-1, the J gene TRBJ1-1; D gene ambiguous. The ends were cut back, 6 bases at V and 2 bases at J, with 14 bases in the middle. The CDR3 length is 14 residues. The germline V gene encodes CDR1 SGHRS and CDR2 YFSETQ. The CDR3 sequence is CASNQVDGNTEAFF. CDR3 DNA sequence: TGCGCCAGCAACCAGGTCGACGGTAACACTGAAGCTTTCTTT.

The gene calls are TRBV30 and TRBJ1-6; 7 nucleotides agree with TRBD1. Germline CDR1 is GTSNPN and CDR2 is SVGIG (reference sequence). V was pared by 5 bases and J by 10 bases, with 8 bases of the junction left unmatched. The CDR3 is 13 amino acids. The CDR3 sequence is CAWADRDRSPLHF. The CDR3, as DNA: TGTGCCTGGGCAGACAGGGATCGGTCACCCCTCCACTTT.

The J gene is TRBJ2-1, the V gene TRBV7-2; 8 nucleotides agree with TRBD2. J gave up 4 bases and V 6 bases, and 11 bases lay outside the gene matches. CDR1 and CDR2 from the germline V gene are SGHTA and FQGNSA. The CDR3 is 16 amino acids. The CDR3 bases are TGTGCCAGCAGATTCACCCCGGGACTAGAATACAATGAGCAGTTCTTC. This gives the protein CASRFTPGLEYNEQFF.

The V and J genes are TRBV6-5 and TRBJ1-1; perhaps TRBD1 as D (6 bases). The CDR3 consists of 12 residues. V lost 5 bases and J 11 bases, leaving 15 bases between the germline ends. Looked up from germline, CDR1 is MNHEY and CDR2 is SVGAGI. CDR3 loop: CASSGRGRPAFF. The CDR3 DNA reads as TGTGCCAGCAGTGGTCGGGGGCGCCCGGCTTTCTTT.

The V and J genes are TRBV5-1 and TRBJ2-7; D ambiguous. Trimming left V 7 bases short and J 2 bases short, with 19 bases between. The CDR3 consists of 15 residues. Germline V gene sequence: CDR1 SGHRS, CDR2 YFSETQ. The CDR3 is CASGYSPTSTYEQYF. The CDR3 nucleotides read TGCGCCAGCGGATACAGCCCGACTTCAACCTACGAGCAGTACTTC. The complete variable domain, with remaining parts taken from reference TRBV5-1 and TRBJ2-7, reads KAGVTQTPRYLIKTRGQQVTLSCSPISGHRSVSWYQQTPGQGLQFLFEYFSETQRNKGNFPGRFSGRQFSNSRSEMNVSTLELGDSALYLCASGYSPTSTYEQYFGPGTRLTVT.

Only a few counts were recorded for this clonotype. The chain uses TRBV29-1 and TRBJ2-5, with 7 bases that match TRBD2. The germline V gene has CDR1 SQVTM and CDR2 ANQGSEA. V lost 1 base and J lost 8; bases outside the gene matches: 1. CDR3 length equals 11 residues. The CDR3 bases are TGCAGCGTTGAAGGGGGGGGAACCCAGTACTTC. Protein product: CSVEGGGTQYF.

The sample holds many counts of this clonotype. The V and J genes are TRBV6-2 or TRBV6-3 and TRBJ2-7; the D is unclear. Germline V lookup: CDR1 MNHEY, CDR2 SVGEGT. V was trimmed by 8 bases and J by 2 bases, leaving 10 bases between them. This CDR3 region has 12 residues. This chain's CDR3 is CASGSFAYEQYF. The CDR3 DNA follows: TGTGCCAGCGGGTCATTCGCCTACGAGCAGTACTTC.

This clonotype has more than one count but fewer than ten. V usage is TRBV7-9 and J usage is TRBJ2-7; 7 bases agree with TRBD1. Germline V gene lookup returns CDR1 SEHNR and CDR2 FQNEAQ (reference sequence). The V and J ends lost 3 bases and 2 bases, in that order; junction bases with no gene match: 4. This CDR3 spans 14 amino acids. The DNA of the CDR3 is TGTGCCAGCAGCTTCCGAGGACAGGCCTACGAGCAGTACTTC. This encodes CASSFRGQAYEQYF.

This clonotype occurred many times. The DNA for the CDR3 is TGTGCCAGCAGCGTAGATATGACACACTACGAGCAGTACTTC. It codes for CASSVDMTHYEQYF. The chain combines TRBV9 with TRBJ2-7; D not certain. Germline V lookup: CDR1 SGDLS, CDR2 YYNGEE. This CDR3 is built from 14 residues. V lost 0 bases and J lost 3, with 10 bases in between.

The sample holds a few counts of this clonotype. The chain is built from TRBV3-1 and TRBJ2-1; TRBD2 aligns across 7 bases. This CDR3 contains 13 residues. The germline CDR1 and CDR2 sequences are LGHDT and YNNKEL (reference sequence). V dropped 5 bases and J dropped 6; count of bases not matched to a gene: 4. CDR3 in DNA: TGTGCCAGCAGCGCGGGACTACTCAATGAGCAGTTCTTC. This encodes CASSAGLLNEQFF.

The rearrangement links TRBV29-1 to TRBJ2-1; D gene ambiguous. CDR1 is SQVTM, CDR2 ANQGSEA, per germline. V lost 7 bases and J lost 10, with 17 bases in between. This CDR3 is 12 amino acids long. The CDR3 sequence is CSARRSSHEQFF. The DNA for the CDR3 is TGCAGCGCCCGCCGCTCCAGTCACGAGCAGTTCTTC.

The genes are TRBV30 and TRBJ1-6; D gene ambiguous. Germline V gene lookup returns CDR1 GTSNPN and CDR2 SVGIG (reference sequence). This CDR3 is 16 amino acids long. Deletions cut 0 bases from V and 0 bases from J, with 9 bases between. The DNA of the CDR3 is TGTGCCTGGAGTGTACCGTCAGCCTCCTATAATTCACCCCTCCACTTT. It is translated as CAWSVPSASYNSPLHF.

This clonotype was seen only a few times. The CDR3 DNA follows: TGTGCCAGCAGAGAACTGACAGGCACTGAAGCTTTCTTT. Protein: CASRELTGTEAFF. The V gene is TRBV7-9, the J gene TRBJ1-1; possible D gene TRBD1, 6 bases. Germline V gene lookup returns CDR1 SEHNR and CDR2 FQNEAQ (reference sequence). V lost 6 bases and J 4 bases, leaving 12 bases between the germline ends. This CDR3 contains 13 residues.